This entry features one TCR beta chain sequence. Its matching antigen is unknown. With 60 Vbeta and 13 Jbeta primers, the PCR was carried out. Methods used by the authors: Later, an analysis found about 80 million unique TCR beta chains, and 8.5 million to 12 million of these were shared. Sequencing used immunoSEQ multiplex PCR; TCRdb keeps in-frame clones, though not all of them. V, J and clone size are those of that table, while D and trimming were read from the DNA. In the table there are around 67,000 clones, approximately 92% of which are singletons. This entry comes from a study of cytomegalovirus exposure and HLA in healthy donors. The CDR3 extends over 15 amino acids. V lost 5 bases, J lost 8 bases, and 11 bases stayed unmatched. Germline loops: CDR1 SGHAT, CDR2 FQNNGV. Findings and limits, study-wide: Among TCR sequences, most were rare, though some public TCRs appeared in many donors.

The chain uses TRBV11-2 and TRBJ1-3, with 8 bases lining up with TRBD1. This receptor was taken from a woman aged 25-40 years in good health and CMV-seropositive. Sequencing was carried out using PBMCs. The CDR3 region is CASSENRGKAYTIYF. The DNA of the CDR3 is TGTGCCAGCAGCGAAAACAGGGGGAAAGCGTACACCATATATTTT. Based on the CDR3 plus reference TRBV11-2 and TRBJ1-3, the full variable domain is EAGVAQSPRYKIIEKRQSVAFWCNPISGHATLYWYQQILGQGPKLLIQFQNNGVVDDSQLPKDRFSAERLKGVDSTLKIQPAKLEDSAVYLCASSENRGKAYTIYFGEGSWLTVV.